The clone carrying this TCR beta chain was seen only a few times. The CDR3 runs to 13 residues. With 11 bases removed from V and 7 bases from J, the gap between germline ends came to 15 bases. Germline loops: CDR1 MDHEN, CDR2 SYDVKM. These data belong to a study of blood T cell repertoires in COVID-19. Looking at the study overall: Sample material is recorded as cDNA or gDNA derived from T cells, B-cell-depleted T cells, or PBMCs.

In the source study's methods: Estimated nucleated cell counts came from reference gene primer amplification. Produced via immunoSEQ multiplex PCR; TCRdb's table is partial and in-frame only. That table gives V, J and clone size, and the DNA gave D and trimming. The table records 10,000 to 15,000 clones, 83% of them present only once. The chain uses TRBV28 and TRBJ1-6; perhaps TRBD1 as D (5 bases). Sequenced sample: peripheral blood. The sequence came from a middle-aged man with active or convalescent COVID-19. The CDR3 spells CAATGLGNSPLHF. The CDR3 nucleotides read TGTGCCGCGACGGGACTTGGGAATTCACCCCTCCACTTT.